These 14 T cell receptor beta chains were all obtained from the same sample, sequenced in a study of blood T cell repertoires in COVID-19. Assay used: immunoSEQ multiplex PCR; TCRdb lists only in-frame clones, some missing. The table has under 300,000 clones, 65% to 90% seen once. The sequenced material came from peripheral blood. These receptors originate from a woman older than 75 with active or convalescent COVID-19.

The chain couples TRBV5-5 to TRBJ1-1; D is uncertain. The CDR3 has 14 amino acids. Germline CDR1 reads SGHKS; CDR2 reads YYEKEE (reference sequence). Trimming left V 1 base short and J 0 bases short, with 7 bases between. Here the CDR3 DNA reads TGTGCCAGCAGCTTGCAGTCCATGAACACTGAAGCTTTCTTT. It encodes CASSLQSMNTEAFF.

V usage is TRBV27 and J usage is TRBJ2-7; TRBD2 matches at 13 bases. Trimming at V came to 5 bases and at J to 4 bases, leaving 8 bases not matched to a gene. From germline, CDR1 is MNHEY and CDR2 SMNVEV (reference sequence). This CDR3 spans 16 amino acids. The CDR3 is CASSAQPGLAGYEQYF. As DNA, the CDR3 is TGTGCCAGCAGTGCCCAACCGGGACTAGCGGGGTACGAGCAGTACTTC.

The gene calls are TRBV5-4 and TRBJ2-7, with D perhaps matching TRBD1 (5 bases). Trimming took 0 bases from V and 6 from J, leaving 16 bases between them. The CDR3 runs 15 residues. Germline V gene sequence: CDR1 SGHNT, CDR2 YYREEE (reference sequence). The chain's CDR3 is CASSLVGVPPSEQYF. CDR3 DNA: TGTGCCAGCAGCTTGGTAGGGGTTCCCCCGAGCGAGCAGTACTTC.

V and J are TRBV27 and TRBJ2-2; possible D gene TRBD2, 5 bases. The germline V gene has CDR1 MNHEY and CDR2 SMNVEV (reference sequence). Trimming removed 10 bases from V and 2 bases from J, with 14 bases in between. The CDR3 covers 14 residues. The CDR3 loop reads CATLGSSNTGELFF. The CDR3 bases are TGTGCCACCCTTGGGAGCAGTAACACCGGGGAGCTGTTTTTT.

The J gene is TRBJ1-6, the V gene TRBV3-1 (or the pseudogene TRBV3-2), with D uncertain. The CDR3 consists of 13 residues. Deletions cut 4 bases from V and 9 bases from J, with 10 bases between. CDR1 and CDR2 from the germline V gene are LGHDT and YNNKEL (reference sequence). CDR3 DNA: TGTGCCAGCAGCCCCCGACTGGGTTCACCCCTCCACTTT. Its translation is CASSPRLGSPLHF.

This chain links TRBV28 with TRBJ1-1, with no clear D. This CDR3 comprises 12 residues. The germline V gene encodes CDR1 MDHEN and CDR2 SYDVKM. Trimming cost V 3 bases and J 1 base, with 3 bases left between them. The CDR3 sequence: CASSLANTEAFF. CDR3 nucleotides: TGTGCCAGCAGTTTGGCGAACACTGAAGCTTTCTTT.

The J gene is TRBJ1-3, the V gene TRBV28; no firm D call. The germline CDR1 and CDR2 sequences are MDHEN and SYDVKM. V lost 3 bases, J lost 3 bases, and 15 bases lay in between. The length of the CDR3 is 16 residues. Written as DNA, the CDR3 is TGTGCCAGCAGTTTTTTCCCTCGGTTGAGTGGAAACACCATATATTTT. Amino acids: CASSFFPRLSGNTIYF.

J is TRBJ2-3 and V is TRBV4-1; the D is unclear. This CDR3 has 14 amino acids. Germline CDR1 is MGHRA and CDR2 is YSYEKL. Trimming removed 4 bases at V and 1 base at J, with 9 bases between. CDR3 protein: CASSLALRTDTQYF. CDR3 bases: TGCGCCAGCAGCCTCGCGCTCCGCACAGATACGCAGTATTTT.

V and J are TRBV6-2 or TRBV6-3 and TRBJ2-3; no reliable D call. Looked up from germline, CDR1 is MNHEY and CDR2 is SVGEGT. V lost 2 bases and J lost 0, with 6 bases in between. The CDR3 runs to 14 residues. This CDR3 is CASSYGQSTDTQYF. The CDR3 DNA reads TGTGCCAGCAGTTACGGTCAGAGCACAGATACGCAGTATTTT.

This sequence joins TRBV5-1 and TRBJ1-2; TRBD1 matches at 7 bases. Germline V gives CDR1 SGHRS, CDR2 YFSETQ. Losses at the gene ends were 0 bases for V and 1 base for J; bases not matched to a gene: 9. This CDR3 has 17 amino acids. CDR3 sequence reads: CASSLGDRALDNYGYTF. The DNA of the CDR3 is TGCGCCAGCAGCTTGGGAGACAGGGCTCTCGATAACTATGGCTACACCTTC.

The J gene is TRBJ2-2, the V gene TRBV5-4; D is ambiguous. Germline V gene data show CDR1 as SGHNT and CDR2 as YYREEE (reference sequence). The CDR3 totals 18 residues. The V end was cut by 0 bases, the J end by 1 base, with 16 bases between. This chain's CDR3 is CASSLDLGEIKNTGELFF. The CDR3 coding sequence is TGTGCCAGCAGCTTGGATTTAGGAGAAATAAAGAACACCGGGGAGCTGTTTTTT. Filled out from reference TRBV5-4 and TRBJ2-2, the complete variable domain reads ETGVTQSPTHLIKTRGQQVTLRCSSQSGHNTVSWYQQALGQGPQFIFQYYREEENGRGNFPPRFSGLQFPNYSSELNVNALELDDSALYLCASSLDLGEIKNTGELFFGEGSRLTVL.

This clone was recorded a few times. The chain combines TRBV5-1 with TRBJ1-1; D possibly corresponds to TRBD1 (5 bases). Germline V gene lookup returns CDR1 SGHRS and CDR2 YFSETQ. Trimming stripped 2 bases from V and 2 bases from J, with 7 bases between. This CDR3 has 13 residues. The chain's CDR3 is CASSLWTNTEAFF. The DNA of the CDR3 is TGCGCCAGCAGCTTATGGACAAACACTGAAGCTTTCTTT.

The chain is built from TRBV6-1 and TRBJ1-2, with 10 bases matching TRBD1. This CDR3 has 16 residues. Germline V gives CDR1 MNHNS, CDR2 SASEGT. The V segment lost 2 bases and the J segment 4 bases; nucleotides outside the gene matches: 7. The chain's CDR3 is CASSEPTGGITYGYTF. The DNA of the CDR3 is TGTGCCAGCAGTGAACCGACAGGGGGCATTACCTATGGCTACACCTTC.

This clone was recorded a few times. In DNA, the CDR3 is TGTGCCAGCAGCTCGGAGGACTCCTACGAGCAGTACTTC. It codes for CASSSEDSYEQYF. J is TRBJ2-7 and V is TRBV5-4; possibly TRBD2 for D (5 bases). Germline lookup yields CDR1 SGHNT and CDR2 YYREEE (reference sequence). CDR3 length: 13 amino acids. Between the trimmed V and J ends, which lost 3 bases and 0 bases, there was a span of 7 bases.